This T cell receptor (beta chain) was sequenced for a study of PD-L1 blockade in urothelial cancer. Findings and caveats of the study: Tumor-associated clones in blood expanded more at 3 weeks in durable-benefit patients.

Time point indicated: pretreatment peripheral blood. On this clone itself: Its antigen is not known.

Germline assignment: CDR1 SGHRS and CDR2 YFSETQ. This CDR3 has 14 residues. V dropped 4 bases and J dropped 4; count of bases not matched to a gene: 4. Data came from immunoSEQ multiplex PCR; TCRdb stores just in-frame clones and leaves some out. The repertoire holds 90,000 or so clones, with around 89% as singletons. This sample comprised PBMCs, obtained around atezolizumab (anti-PD-L1) treatment. This chain links TRBV5-1 with TRBJ2-1; 8 bases map to TRBD2. This sequence was found in a man aged 55 to 69 with urothelial cancer. This CDR3 is CASSDSSGYNEQFF. The CDR3 bases are TGCGCCAGCAGCGATTCTAGCGGGTACAATGAGCAGTTCTTC. Full variable domain (missing parts from reference TRBV5-1 and TRBJ2-1): KAGVTQTPRYLIKTRGQQVTLSCSPISGHRSVSWYQQTPGQGLQFLFEYFSETQRNKGNFPGRFSGRQFSNSRSEMNVSTLELGDSALYLCASSDSSGYNEQFFGPGTRLTVL.